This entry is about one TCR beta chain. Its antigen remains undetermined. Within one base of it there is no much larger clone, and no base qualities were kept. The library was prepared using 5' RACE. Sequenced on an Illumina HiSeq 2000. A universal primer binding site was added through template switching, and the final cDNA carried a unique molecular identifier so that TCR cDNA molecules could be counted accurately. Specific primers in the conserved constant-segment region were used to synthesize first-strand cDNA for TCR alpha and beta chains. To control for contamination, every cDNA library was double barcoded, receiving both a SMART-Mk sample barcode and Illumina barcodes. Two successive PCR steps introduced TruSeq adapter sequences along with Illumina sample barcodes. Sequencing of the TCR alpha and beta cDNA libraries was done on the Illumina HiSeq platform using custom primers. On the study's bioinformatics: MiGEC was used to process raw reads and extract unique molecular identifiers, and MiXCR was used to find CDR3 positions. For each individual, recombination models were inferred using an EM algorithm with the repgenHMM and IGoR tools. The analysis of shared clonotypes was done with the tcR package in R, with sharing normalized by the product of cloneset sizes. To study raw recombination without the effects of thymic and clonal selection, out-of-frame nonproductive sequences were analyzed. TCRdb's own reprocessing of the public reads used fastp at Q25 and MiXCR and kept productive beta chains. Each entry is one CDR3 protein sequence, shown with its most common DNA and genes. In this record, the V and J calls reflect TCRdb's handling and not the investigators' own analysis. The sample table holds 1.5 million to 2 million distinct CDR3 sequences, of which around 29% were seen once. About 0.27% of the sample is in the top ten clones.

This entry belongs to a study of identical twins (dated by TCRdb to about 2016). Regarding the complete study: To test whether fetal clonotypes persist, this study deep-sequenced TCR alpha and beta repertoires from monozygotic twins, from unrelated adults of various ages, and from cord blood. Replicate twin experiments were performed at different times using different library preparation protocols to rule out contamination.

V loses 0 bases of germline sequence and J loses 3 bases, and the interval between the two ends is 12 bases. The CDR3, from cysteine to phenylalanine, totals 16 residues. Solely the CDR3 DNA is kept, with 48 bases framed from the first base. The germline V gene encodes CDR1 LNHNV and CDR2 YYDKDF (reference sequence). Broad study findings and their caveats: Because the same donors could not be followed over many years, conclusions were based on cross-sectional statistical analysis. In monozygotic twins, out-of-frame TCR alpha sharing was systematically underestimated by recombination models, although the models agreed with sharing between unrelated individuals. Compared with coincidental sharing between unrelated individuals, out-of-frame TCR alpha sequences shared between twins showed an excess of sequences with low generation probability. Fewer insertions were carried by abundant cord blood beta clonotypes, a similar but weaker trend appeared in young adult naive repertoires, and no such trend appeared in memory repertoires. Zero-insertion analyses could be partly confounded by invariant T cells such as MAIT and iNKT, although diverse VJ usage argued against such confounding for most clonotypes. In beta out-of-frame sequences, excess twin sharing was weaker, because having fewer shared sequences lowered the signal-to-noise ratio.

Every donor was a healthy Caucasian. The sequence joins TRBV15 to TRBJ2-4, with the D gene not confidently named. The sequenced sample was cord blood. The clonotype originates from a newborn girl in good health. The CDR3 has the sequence CATSRDDGVDKNIQYF. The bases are TGTGCCACCAGCAGAGATGATGGGGTCGACAAAAACATTCAGTACTTC.